This section outlines one T cell receptor beta chain sequence together with its context. Its antigen is currently unknown. The sample belongs to a study of lymphopenia after photon versus proton radiotherapy. Trimming removed 3 bases from V and 8 bases from J, with 16 bases in between. Per the germline V gene, CDR1 is LNHDA and CDR2 is SQIVND (reference sequence). The CDR3 loop spans 15 amino acids. Whole-study findings and limits: Larger post-nadir TCR diversity loss correlated inversely with survival in deceased patients. After lymphocyte nadir, photon-treated repertoires showed oligoclonal expansion, especially CD8+ Temra.

Only in-frame clones appear in the TCRdb table, and some are missing; sequencing was by immunoSEQ multiplex PCR. Of around 64,000 clones listed, about 90% are singletons. The origin of this receptor is a woman aged 35 to 49 with cholangiocarcinoma. J is TRBJ2-2 and V is TRBV19; D is perhaps TRBD2 (6 bases). Source: peripheral blood, taken from a patient treated with photon-based radiotherapy. As DNA, the CDR3 is TGTGCCAGTAGTATCATGGGCGGGACGACTGGGGAGCTGTTTTTT. Protein product: CASSIMGGTTGELFF.